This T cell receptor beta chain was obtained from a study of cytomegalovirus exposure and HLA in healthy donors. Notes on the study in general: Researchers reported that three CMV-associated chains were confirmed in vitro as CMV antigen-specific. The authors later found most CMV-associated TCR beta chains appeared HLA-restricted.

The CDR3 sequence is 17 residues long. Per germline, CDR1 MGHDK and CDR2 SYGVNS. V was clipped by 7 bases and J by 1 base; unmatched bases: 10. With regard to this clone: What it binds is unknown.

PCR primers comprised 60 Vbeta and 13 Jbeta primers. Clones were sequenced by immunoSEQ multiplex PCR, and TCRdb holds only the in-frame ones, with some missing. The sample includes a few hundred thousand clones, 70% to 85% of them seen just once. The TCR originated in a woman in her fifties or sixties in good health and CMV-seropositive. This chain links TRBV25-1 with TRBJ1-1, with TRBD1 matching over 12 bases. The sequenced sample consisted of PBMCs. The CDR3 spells CASIPSTGQGANTEAFF. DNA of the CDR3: TGTGCCAGCATCCCCTCCACGGGACAGGGGGCGAACACTGAAGCTTTCTTT.